Included here is one TCR beta chain sequence, with context. These data originate in a study of T cell changes during pregnancy in multiple sclerosis. Germline-derived CDR1 and CDR2 are SNHLY and FYNNEI. There are 18 residues in the CDR3. Deletions cut 7 bases from V and 0 bases from J, with 22 bases between. Sequencing was performed with immunoSEQ multiplex PCR; in TCRdb, only in-frame clones are kept and a portion is missing. The table includes some 100,000 clones, approximately 94% detected once. This chain links TRBV2 with TRBJ2-1; D is possibly TRBD2 (5 bases). The TCR originated in a female donor with multiple sclerosis, enrolled in a pregnancy study. Here the sequenced sample was peripheral blood, taken before pregnancy. The CDR3, as DNA: TGTGCCAGCAAGGTAGCGATCGACCCGAGGAGCTCCTACAATGAGCAGTTCTTC. Translation gives CASKVAIDPRSSYNEQFF.